The present entry profiles one T cell receptor beta chain with its context. V lost 6 bases to trimming and J lost 4 bases, with 11 bases between them. The CDR3 consists of 13 residues. The germline CDR1 and CDR2 sequences are SEHNR and FQNEAQ (reference sequence). The data were taken from a study of early T cells in non-severe SARS-CoV-2 infection. From the 5' RACE reads, TCRdb called clonotypes with MiXCR, one entry per CDR3 protein. The profile covers roughly 120,000 distinct CDR3 sequences, with around 14% appearing a single time and 20% to 25% taken by the ten largest. This receptor was taken from an adult who was a healthcare worker with PCR-confirmed SARS-CoV-2 infection or an uninfected control (not recorded which). V gene TRBV7-9 combines with J gene TRBJ2-3; D unresolved. Sequencing was performed on whole blood. CDR3 in DNA: TGTGCCAGCAGGGCACTGGGGTCAGATACGCAGTATTTT. It is translated as CASRALGSDTQYF.